This TCR beta chain originates from a study of CD4+ T cells in melanoma. Repertoires were generated with immunoSEQ multiplex PCR, while TCRdb's copy carries only in-frame clones and drops some. Here the sample spans about 55,000 clones, about 72% being singletons. General study results and limits: Reportedly, melanoma neoantigen-specific CD4+ T cells showed varied differentiation states. CD8+ T cell, macrophage and B cell function reportedly correlated with neoantigen-specific CD4+ T cells.

For this clone: Its antigen is not known.

This CDR3 has 16 residues. J was trimmed by 6 bases and V by 0 bases; bases with no gene match: 10. Per the germline V gene, CDR1 is LGHNT and CDR2 is FRNRAP. The rearrangement joins TRBV12-5 to TRBJ2-7; 8 bases are shared with TRBD1. This clonotype was sampled from a human donor with melanoma. Material: tumor tissue. In nucleotides, the CDR3 is TGTGCTAGTGGTTTGGTAAGAAGGACAGGGACAGGCGAGCAGTACTTC. Its protein is CASGLVRRTGTGEQYF.